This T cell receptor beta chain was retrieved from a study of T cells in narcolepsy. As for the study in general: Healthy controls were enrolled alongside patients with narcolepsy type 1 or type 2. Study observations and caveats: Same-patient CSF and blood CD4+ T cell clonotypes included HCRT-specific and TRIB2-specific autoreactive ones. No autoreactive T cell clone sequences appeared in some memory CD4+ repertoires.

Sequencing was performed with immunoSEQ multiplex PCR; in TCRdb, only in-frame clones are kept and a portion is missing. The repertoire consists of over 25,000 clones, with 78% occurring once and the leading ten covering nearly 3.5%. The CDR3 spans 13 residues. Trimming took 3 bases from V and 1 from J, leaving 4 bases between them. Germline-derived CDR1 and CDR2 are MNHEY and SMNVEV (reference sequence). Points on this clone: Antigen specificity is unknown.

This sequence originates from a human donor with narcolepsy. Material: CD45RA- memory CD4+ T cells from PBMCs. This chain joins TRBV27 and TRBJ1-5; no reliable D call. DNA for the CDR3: TGTGCCAGCAGTTTCAGAAGCAATCAGCCCCAGCATTTT. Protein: CASSFRSNQPQHF.